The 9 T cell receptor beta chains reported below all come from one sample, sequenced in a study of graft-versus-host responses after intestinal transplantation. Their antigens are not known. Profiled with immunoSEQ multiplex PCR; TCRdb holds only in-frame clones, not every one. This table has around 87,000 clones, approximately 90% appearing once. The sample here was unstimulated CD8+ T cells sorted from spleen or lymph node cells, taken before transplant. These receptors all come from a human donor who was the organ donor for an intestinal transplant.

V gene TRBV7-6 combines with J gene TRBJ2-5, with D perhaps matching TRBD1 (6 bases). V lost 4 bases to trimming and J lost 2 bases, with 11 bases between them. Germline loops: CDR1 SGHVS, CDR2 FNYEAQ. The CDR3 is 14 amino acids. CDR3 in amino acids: CASSSDDRQETQYF. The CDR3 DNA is TGTGCCAGCAGCTCCGACGACAGGCAAGAGACCCAGTACTTC.

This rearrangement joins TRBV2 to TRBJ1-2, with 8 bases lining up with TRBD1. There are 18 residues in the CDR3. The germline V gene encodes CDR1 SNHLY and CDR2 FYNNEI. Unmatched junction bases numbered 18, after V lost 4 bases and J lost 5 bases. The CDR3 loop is CASSGPSPRTGQEYGYTF. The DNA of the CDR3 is TGTGCCAGCAGTGGCCCCTCGCCTCGGACAGGGCAGGAATATGGCTACACCTTC.

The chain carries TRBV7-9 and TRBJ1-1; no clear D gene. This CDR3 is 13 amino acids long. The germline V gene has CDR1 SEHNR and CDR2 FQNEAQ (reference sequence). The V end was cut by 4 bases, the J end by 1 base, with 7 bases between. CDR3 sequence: CASSSFSNTEAFF. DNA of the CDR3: TGTGCCAGCAGCTCCTTCTCGAACACTGAAGCTTTCTTT.

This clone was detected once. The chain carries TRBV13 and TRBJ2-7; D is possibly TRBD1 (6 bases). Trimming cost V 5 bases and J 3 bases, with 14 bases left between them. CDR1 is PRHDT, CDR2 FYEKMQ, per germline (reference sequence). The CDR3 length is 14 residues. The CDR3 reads CASSPRTAVYEQYF. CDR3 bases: TGTGCCAGCAGCCCCCGGACAGCCGTCTACGAGCAGTACTTC.

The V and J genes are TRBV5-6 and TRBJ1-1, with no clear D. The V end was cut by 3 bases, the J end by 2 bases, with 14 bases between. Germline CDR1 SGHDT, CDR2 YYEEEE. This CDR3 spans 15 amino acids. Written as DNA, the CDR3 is TGTGCCAGCAGCTGGCGTTACAGAGAAAACACTGAAGCTTTCTTT. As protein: CASSWRYRENTEAFF.

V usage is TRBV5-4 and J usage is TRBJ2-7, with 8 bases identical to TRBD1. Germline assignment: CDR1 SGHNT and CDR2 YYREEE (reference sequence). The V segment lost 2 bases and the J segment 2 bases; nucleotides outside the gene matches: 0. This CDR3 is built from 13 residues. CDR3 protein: CASSLQGAYEQYF. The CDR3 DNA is TGTGCCAGCAGCTTACAGGGGGCCTACGAGCAGTACTTC.

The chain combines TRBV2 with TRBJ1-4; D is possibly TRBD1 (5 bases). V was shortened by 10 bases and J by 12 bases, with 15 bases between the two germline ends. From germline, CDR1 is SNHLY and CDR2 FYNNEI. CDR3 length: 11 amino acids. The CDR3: CATAGVNQLFF. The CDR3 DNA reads TGTGCCACCGCGGGGGTGAATCAACTGTTTTTT.

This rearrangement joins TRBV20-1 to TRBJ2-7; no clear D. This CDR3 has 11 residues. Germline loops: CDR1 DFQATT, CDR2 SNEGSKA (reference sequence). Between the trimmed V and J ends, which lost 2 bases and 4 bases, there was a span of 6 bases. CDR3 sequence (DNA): TGCAGTGCTAGAATCCCATACGAGCAGTACTTC. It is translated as CSARIPYEQYF.

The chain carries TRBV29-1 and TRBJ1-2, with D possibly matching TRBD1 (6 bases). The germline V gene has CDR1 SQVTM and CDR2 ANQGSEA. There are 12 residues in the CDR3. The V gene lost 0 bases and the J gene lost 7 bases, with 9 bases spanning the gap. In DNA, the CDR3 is TGCAGCGTTGAAGACAGGGGAGCTGGCTACACCTTC. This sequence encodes CSVEDRGAGYTF.